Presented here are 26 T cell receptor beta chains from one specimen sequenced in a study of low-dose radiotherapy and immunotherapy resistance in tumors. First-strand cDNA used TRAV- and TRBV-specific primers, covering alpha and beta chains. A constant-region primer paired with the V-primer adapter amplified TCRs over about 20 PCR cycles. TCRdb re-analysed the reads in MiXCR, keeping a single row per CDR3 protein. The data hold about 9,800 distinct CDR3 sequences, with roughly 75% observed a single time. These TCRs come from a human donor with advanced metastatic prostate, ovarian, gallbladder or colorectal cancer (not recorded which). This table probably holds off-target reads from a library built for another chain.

This CDR3 reads CSVERTGETQYF. CDR3 bases: TGCAGCGTTGAGAGGACAGGGGAGACCCAGTACTTC. The rearrangement joins TRBV29-1 to TRBJ2-5; 8 positions match TRBD1. Per germline, CDR1 SQVTM and CDR2 ANQGSEA. V dropped 3 bases and J dropped 5; count of bases not matched to a gene: 2. The CDR3 loop spans 12 amino acids.

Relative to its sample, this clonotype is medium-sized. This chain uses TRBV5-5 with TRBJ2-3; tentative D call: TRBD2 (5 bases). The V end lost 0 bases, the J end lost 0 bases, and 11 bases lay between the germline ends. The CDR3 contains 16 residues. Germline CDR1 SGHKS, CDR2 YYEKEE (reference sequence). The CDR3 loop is CASSLGLAGSTDTQYF. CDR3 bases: TGTGCCAGCAGCTTGGGCCTAGCCGGCAGCACAGATACGCAGTATTTT.

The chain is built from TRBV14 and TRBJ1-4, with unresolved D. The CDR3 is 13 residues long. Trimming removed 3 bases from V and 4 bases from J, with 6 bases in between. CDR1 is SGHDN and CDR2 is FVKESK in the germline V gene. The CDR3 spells CASSHRGNEKLFF. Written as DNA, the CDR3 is TGTGCCAGCAGCCACCGGGGTAATGAAAAACTGTTTTTT.

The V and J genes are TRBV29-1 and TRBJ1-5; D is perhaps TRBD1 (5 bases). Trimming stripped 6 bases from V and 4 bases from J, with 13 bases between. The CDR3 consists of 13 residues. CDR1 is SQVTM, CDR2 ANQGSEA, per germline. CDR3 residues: CSVGATANQPQHF. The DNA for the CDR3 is TGCAGCGTGGGAGCGACAGCTAATCAGCCCCAGCATTTT.

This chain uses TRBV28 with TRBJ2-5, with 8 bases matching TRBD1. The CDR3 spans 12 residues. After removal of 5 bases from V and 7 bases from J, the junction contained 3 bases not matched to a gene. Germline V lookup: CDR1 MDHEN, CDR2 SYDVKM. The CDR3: CASSRQGSTQYF. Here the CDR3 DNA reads TGTGCCAGCAGTCGACAGGGGTCGACCCAGTACTTC.

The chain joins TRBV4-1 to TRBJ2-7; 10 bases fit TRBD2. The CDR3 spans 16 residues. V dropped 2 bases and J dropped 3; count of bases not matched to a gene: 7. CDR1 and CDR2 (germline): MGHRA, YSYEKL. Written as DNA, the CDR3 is TGCGCCAGCAGCCAACCAAGCGGGAGGGTTAGCTACGAGCAGTACTTC. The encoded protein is CASSQPSGRVSYEQYF.

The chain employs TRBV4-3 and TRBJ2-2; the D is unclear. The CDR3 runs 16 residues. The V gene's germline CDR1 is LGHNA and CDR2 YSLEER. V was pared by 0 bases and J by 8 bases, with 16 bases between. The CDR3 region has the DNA TGCGCCAGCAGCCAAGATCCTGGCGTACCGTTTGGGGAGCTGTTTTTT. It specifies CASSQDPGVPFGELFF.

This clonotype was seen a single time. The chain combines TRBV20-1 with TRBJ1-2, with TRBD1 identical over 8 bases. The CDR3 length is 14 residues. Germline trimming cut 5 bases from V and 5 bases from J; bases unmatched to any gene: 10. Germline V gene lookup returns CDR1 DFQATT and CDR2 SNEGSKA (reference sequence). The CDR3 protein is CSAGQGSDGYGYTF. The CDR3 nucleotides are TGCAGTGCTGGACAGGGATCGGACGGGTATGGCTACACCTTC.

The CDR3 reads CAISVRARGLGVNTEAFF. For the CDR3, the DNA is TGTGCCATCAGTGTAAGGGCCAGGGGCCTCGGGGTGAACACTGAAGCTTTCTTT. The chain combines TRBV10-3 with TRBJ1-1; D perhaps matches TRBD1 (6 bases). Germline V lookup: CDR1 ENHRY, CDR2 SYGVKD. Trimming left V 4 bases short and J 0 bases short, with 21 bases between. There are 18 residues in the CDR3.

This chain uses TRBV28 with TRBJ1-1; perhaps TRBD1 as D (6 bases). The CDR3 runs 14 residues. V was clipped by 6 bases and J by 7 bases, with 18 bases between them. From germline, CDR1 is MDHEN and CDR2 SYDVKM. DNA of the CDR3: TGTGCCAGCAGCTCAGGGGTGGGGACCGGTGAAGCTTTCTTT. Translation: CASSSGVGTGEAFF.

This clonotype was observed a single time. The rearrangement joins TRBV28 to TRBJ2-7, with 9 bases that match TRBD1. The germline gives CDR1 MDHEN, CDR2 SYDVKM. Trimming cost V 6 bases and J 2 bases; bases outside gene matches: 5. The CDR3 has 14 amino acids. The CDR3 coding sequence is TGTGCCAGCAGAAAAGGGACAGGGACCTACGAGCAGTACTTC. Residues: CASRKGTGTYEQYF. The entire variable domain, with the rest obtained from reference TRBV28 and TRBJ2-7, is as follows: DVKVTQSSRYLVKRTGEKVFLECVQDMDHENMFWYRQDPGLGLRLIYFSYDVKMKEKGDIPEGYSVSREKKERFSLILESASTNQTSMYLCASRKGTGTYEQYFGPGTRLTVT.

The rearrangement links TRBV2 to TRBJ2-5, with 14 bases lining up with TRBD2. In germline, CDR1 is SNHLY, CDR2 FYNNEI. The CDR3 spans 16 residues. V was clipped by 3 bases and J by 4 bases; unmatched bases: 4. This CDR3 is CASSEGTSGSTETQYF. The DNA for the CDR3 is TGTGCCAGCAGTGAGGGGACTAGCGGGAGCACAGAGACCCAGTACTTC.

CDR3 region: CASSLDSGGWQPQHF. The CDR3 nucleotides are TGTGCCAGCAGCTTGGACTCGGGGGGTTGGCAGCCCCAGCATTTT. The genes are TRBV5-5 and TRBJ1-5; D perhaps matches TRBD1 (5 bases). Germline CDR1 SGHKS, CDR2 YYEKEE (reference sequence). This CDR3 contains 15 residues. Trimming removed 0 bases from V and 7 bases from J, with 14 bases in between.

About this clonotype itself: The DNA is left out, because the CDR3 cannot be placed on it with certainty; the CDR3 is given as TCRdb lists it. The CDR3 loop reads CASSFASGSGYNERFF. The chain couples TRBV5-1 to TRBJ2-1; the table gives TRBD2 as D, unverified against the DNA. Germline CDR1 and CDR2: SGHRS and YFSETQ. The CDR3 has 16 amino acids, counting both end residues.

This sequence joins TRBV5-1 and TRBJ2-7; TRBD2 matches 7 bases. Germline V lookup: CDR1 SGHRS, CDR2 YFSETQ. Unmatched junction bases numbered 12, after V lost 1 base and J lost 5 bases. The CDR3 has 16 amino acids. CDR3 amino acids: CASSLQSRGSSHEQYF. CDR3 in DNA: TGCGCCAGCAGCTTGCAGTCCCGCGGGAGTAGCCACGAGCAGTACTTC.

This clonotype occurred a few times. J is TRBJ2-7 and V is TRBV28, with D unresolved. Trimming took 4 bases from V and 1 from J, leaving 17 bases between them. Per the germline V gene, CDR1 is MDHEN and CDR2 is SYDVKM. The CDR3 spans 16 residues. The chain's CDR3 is CASSSPITPDSYEQYF. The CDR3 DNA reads TGTGCCAGCAGTTCACCTATTACGCCCGATTCCTACGAGCAGTACTTC.

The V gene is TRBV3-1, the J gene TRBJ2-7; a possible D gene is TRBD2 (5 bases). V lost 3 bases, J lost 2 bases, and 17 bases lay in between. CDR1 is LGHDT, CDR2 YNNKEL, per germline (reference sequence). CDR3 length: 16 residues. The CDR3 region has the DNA TGTGCCAGCAGCCATTTAGGCGGGCCGGCCCCCTACGAGCAGTACTTC. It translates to CASSHLGGPAPYEQYF.

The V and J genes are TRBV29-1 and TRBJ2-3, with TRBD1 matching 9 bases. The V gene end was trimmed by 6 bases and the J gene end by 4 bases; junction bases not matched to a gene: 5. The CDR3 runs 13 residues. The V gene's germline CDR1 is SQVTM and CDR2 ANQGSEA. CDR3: CSVKQGASDTQYF. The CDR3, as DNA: TGCAGCGTGAAACAGGGGGCGTCAGATACGCAGTATTTT.

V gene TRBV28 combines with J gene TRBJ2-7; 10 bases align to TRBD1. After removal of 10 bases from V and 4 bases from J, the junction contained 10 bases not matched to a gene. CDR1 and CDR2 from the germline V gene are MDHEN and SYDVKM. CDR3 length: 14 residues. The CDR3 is CATISGTGAYEQYF. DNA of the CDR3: TGTGCCACCATATCCGGGACAGGGGCGTACGAGCAGTACTTC.

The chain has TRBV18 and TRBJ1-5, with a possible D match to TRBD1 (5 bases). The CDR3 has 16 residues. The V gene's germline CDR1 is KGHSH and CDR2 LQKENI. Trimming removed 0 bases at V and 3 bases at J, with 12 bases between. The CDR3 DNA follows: TGTGCCAGCTCACCACCGGGACTGGCGGCCAATCAGCCCCAGCATTTT. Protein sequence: CASSPPGLAANQPQHF.

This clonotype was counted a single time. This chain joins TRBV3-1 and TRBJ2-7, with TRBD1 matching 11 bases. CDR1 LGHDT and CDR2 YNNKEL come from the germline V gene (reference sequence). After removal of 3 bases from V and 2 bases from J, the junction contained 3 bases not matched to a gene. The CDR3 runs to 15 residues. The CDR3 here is CASSQDRGQPYEQYF. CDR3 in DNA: TGTGCCAGCAGCCAGGACAGGGGGCAACCCTACGAGCAGTACTTC.

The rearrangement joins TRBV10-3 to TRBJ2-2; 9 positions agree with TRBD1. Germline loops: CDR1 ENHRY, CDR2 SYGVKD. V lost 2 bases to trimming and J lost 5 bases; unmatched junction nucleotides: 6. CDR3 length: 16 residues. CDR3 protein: CAISEVGQGQTGELFF. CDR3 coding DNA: TGTGCCATCAGTGAGGTGGGACAGGGTCAAACCGGGGAGCTGTTTTTT.

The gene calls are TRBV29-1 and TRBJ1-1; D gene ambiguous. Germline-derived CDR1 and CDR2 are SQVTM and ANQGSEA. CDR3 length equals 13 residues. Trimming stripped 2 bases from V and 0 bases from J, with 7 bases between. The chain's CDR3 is CSVESGVNTEAFF. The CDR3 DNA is TGCAGCGTTGAATCTGGGGTGAACACTGAAGCTTTCTTT. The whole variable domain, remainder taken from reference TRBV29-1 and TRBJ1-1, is SAVISQKPSRDICQRGTSLTIQCQVDSQVTMMFWYRQQPGQSLTLIATANQGSEATYESGFVIDKFPISRPNLTFSTLTVSNMSPEDSSIYLCSVESGVNTEAFFGQGTRLTVV.

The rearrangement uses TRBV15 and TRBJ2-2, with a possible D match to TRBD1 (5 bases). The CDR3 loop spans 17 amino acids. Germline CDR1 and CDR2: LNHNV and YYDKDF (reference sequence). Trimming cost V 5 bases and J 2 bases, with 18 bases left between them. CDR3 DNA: TGTGCCACCAGCCTCACCCTCAGGGCAGTAAACACCGGGGAGCTGTTTTTT. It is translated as CATSLTLRAVNTGELFF.

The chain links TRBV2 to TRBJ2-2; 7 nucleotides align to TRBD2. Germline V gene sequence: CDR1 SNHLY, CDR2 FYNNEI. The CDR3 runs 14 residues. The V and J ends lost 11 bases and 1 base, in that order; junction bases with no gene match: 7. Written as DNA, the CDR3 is TGTGCCTGTCGGACTAGATTGAACACCGGGGAGCTGTTTTTT. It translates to CACRTRLNTGELFF.

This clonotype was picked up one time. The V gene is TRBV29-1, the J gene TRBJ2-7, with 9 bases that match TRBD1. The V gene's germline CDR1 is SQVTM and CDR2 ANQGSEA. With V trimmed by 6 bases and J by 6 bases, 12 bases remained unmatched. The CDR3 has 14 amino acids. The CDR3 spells CSVKAGTGNLEQYF. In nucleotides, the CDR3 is TGCAGCGTCAAAGCGGGGACAGGGAATCTCGAGCAGTACTTC.